This T cell receptor (beta chain) is drawn from a study of cytomegalovirus exposure and HLA in healthy donors. Turning to the study itself: The same platform was used for the approximately 110 validation repertoires and the roughly 670 first-cohort repertoires, a later analysis reported.

The study's findings and limits: The TCR clusters that emerged in the first cohort tended, a later analysis found, to co-occur in the approximately 130 validation repertoires.

Looked up from germline, CDR1 is SNHLY and CDR2 is FYNNEI. The V gene end was trimmed by 9 bases and the J gene end by 8 bases; junction bases not matched to a gene: 16. The length of the CDR3 is 15 residues. Turning to this clone: The target antigen is unknown.

Some clones are missing from TCRdb's copy, which holds only in-frame ones; the method was immunoSEQ multiplex PCR. The sample has 120,000 to 150,000 clones, about 89% seen once. Source material: PBMCs. This receptor was obtained from a man aged 18 to 30 in good health and CMV-seronegative. The V and J genes are TRBV2 and TRBJ1-1, with 9 bases fitting TRBD1. The CDR3, as DNA: TGTGCCAGGTCCCGTGGGACAGGGTTTGATTTAGAAGCTTTCTTT. It is translated as CARSRGTGFDLEAFF.